The following is a T cell receptor beta chain sequence with its context. This CDR3 has 15 amino acids. Trimming took off 3 bases at V and 10 bases at J, with 18 bases between the two ends. CDR1 and CDR2 from the germline V gene are LGHNA and YNFKEQ. The PCR had 60 Vbeta and 13 Jbeta primers. Data came from immunoSEQ multiplex PCR; TCRdb stores just in-frame clones and leaves some out. The sample lists approximately 85,000 clones, around three quarters occurring once. This specimen belongs to a study of cytomegalovirus exposure and HLA in healthy donors. This TCR was sampled from a man aged 25-40 years in good health and CMV-seronegative. The chain recombines TRBV4-2 with TRBJ1-4, with a tentative D call TRBD1 (6 bases). The sample taken for sequencing was PBMCs. The CDR3 loop is CASSHAEQGPGKLFF. The CDR3 DNA reads as TGTGCCAGCAGCCACGCGGAACAGGGTCCGGGAAAACTGTTTTTT.